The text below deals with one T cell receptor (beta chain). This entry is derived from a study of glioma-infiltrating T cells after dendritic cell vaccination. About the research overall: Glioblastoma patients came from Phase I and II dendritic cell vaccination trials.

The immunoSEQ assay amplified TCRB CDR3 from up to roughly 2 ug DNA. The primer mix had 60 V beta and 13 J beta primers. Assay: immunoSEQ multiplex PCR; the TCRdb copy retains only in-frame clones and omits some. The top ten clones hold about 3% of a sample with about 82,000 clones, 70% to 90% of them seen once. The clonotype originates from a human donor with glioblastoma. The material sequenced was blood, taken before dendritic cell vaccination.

This CDR3 is CASSGLAGDNNEQFF. CDR3 coding DNA: TGTGCCAGCAGCGGTCTAGCGGGAGACAACAATGAGCAGTTCTTC. The chain joins TRBV9 to TRBJ2-1; TRBD2 agrees at 10 bases. Germline-derived CDR1 and CDR2 are SGDLS and YYNGEE. CDR3 length equals 15 residues. V trimming: 3 bases; J trimming: 5 bases; junction bases outside the gene matches: 5.